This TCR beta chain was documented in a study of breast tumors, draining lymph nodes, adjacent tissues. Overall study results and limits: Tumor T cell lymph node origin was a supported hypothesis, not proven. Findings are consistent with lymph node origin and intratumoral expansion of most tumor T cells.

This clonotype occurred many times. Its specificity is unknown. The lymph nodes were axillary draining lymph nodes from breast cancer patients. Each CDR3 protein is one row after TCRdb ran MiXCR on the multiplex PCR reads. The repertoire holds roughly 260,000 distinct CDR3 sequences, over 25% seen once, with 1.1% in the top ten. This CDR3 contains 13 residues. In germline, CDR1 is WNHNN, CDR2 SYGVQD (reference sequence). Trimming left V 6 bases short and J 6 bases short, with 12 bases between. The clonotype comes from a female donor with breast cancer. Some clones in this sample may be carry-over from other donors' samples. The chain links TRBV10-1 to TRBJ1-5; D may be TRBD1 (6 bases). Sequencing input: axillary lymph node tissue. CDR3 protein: CASSETGTQPQHF. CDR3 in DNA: TGCGCCAGCAGCGAAACAGGGACTCAGCCCCAGCATTTT.